Given below is one TCR beta chain in context. This entry is derived from a study of blood T cell repertoires in COVID-19. Study-wide context: Samples came from the United States, Italy and Spain, spanning acute and convalescent COVID-19.

TCRdb's copy holds only in-frame clones and misses some; the assay was immunoSEQ multiplex PCR. The table has 200,000 to 250,000 clones, 75% to 85% seen once. This CDR3 comprises 16 residues. Germline assignment: CDR1 MNHEY and CDR2 SVGEGT. The ends lost 2 bases at V and 6 bases at J; junction bases unmatched: 5. The origin of this receptor is a man aged 40-49 years who had recovered from COVID-19. Sequencing input: PBMCs or T cells enriched from blood (not recorded which). The chain combines TRBV6-2 or TRBV6-3 with TRBJ2-1, with 12 bases matching TRBD2. The CDR3 sequence is CASSYPTSGRANEQFF. CDR3 in DNA: TGTGCCAGCAGTTACCCGACTAGCGGGAGAGCCAATGAGCAGTTCTTC.